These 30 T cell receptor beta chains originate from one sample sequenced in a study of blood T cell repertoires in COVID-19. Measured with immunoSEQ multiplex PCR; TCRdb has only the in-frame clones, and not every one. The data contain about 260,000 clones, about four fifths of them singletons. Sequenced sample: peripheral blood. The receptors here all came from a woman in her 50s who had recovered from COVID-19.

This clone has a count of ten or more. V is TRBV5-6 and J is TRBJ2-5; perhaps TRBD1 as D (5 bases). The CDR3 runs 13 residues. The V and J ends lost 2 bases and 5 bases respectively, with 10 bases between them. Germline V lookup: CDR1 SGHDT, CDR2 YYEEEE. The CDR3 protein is CASSLQAGETQYF. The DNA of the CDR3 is TGTGCCAGCAGCTTACAGGCTGGGGAGACCCAGTACTTC.

The CDR3 is CASRTSGGGEQFF. The CDR3 coding sequence is TGCGCCAGCCGGACTAGCGGGGGGGGTGAGCAGTTCTTC. This sequence joins TRBV5-1 and TRBJ2-1; TRBD2 aligns across 15 bases. Trimming cost V 7 bases and J 9 bases; bases outside gene matches: 2. Per the germline V gene, CDR1 is SGHRS and CDR2 is YFSETQ. This CDR3 contains 13 residues.

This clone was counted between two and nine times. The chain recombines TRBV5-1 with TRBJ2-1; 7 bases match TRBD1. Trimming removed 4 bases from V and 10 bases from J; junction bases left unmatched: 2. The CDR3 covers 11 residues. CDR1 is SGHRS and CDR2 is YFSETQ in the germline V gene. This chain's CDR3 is CASSPDREQFF. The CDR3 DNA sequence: TGCGCCAGCAGCCCGGACAGGGAGCAGTTCTTC.

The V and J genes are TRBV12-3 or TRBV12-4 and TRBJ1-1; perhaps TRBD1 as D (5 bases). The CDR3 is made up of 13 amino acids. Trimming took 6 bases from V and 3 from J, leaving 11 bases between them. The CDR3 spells CASRTARHTEAFF. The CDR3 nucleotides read TGTGCCAGCAGGACAGCCCGTCACACTGAAGCTTTCTTT.

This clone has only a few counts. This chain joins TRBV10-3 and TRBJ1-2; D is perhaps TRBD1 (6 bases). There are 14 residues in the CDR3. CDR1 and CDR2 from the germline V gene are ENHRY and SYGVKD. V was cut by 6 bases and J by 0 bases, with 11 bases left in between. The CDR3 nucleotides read TGTGCCATCAGAGTGGACAGATCTAACTATGGCTACACCTTC. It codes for CAIRVDRSNYGYTF.

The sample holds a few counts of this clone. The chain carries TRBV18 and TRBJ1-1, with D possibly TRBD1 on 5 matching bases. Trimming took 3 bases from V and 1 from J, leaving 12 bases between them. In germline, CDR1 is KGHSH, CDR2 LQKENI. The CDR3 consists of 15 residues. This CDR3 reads CASSPRGGTNTEAFF. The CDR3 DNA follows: TGTGCCAGCTCACCGAGGGGAGGTACGAACACTGAAGCTTTCTTT.

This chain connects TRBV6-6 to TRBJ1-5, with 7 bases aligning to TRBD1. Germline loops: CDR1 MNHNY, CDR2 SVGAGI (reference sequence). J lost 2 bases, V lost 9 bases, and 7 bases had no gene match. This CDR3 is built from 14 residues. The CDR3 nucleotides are TGTGCCAGTACACAGGGGATGGGCAATCAGCCCCAGCATTTT. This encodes CASTQGMGNQPQHF.

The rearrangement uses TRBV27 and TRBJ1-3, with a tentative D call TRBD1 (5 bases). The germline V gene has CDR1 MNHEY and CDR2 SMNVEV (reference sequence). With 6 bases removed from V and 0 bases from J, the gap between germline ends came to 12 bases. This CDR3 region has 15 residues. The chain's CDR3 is CASSRDSSSGNTIYF. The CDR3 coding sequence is TGTGCCAGCAGCCGAGACAGTAGCTCTGGAAACACCATATATTTT.

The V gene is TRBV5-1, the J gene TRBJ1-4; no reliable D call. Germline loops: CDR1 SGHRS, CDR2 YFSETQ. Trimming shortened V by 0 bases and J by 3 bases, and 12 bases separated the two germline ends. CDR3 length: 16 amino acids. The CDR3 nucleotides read TGCGCCAGCAGCTTGGGGCAACGCCGATCTAATGAAAAACTGTTTTTT. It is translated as CASSLGQRRSNEKLFF.

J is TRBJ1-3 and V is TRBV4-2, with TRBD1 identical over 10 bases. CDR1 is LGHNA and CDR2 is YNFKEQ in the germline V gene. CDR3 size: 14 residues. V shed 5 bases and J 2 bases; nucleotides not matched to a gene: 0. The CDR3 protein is CASSGTGAGNTIYF. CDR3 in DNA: TGTGCCAGCAGCGGGACAGGGGCTGGAAACACCATATATTTT.

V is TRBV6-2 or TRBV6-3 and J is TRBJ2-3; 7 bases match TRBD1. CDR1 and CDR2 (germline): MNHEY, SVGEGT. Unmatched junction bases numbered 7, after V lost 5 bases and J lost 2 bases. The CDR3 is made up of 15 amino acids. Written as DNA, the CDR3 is TGTGCCAGCAGTGCGCCACAGGGGACCACAGATACGCAGTATTTT. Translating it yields CASSAPQGTTDTQYF.

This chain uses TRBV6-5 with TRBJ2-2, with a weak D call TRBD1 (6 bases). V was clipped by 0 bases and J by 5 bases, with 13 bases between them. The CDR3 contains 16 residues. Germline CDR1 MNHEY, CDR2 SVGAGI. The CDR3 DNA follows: TGTGCCAGCAGTTACTCGCGGAGAAGGGGGACCGGGGAGCTGTTTTTT. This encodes CASSYSRRRGTGELFF.

In nucleotides, the CDR3 is TGTGCCGGGGGGACAGGGGGCACAGATACGCAGTATTTT. Translation gives CAGGTGGTDTQYF. This chain joins TRBV5-4 and TRBJ2-3; 10 nucleotides line up with TRBD1. The CDR3 spans 13 residues. Trimming at V came to 10 bases and at J to 1 base, leaving 3 bases not matched to a gene. CDR1 is SGHNT and CDR2 is YYREEE in the germline V gene (reference sequence). The entire variable domain, with the rest obtained from reference TRBV5-4 and TRBJ2-3, is as follows: ETGVTQSPTHLIKTRGQQVTLRCSSQSGHNTVSWYQQALGQGPQFIFQYYREEENGRGNFPPRFSGLQFPNYSSELNVNALELDDSALYLCAGGTGGTDTQYFGPGTRLTVL.

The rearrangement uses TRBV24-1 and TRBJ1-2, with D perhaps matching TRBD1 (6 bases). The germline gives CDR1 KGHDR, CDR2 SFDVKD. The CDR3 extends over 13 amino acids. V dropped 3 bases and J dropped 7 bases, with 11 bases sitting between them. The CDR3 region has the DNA TGTGCCACCAGTGATCTAGGACAGTTTGGCTACACCTTC. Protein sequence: CATSDLGQFGYTF.

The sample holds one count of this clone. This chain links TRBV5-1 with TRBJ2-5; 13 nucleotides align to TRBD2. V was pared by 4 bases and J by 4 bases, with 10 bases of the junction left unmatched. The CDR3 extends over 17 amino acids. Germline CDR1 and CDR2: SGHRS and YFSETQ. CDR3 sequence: CASSLGLAGVGGETQYF. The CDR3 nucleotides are TGCGCCAGCAGCCTCGGACTAGCGGGAGTGGGAGGAGAGACCCAGTACTTC.

The CDR3 coding sequence is TGTGCCAGCAGCCAGGGGGGACTAGCTATAGATACGCAGTATTTT. Translation: CASSQGGLAIDTQYF. This rearrangement joins TRBV3-1 (or the pseudogene TRBV3-2) to TRBJ2-3; 9 bases match TRBD2. Germline V lookup: CDR1 LGHDT, CDR2 YNNKEL (reference sequence). This CDR3 is 15 amino acids long. The V gene end was trimmed by 3 bases and the J gene end by 5 bases; junction bases not matched to a gene: 6.

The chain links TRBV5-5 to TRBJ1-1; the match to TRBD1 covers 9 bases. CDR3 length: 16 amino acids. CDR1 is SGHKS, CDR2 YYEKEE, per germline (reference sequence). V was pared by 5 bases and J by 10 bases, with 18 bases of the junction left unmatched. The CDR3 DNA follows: TGTGCCAGCAGTTATTTTTCTGGGACAGGGAGGGTTGGAGCTTTCTTT. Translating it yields CASSYFSGTGRVGAFF.

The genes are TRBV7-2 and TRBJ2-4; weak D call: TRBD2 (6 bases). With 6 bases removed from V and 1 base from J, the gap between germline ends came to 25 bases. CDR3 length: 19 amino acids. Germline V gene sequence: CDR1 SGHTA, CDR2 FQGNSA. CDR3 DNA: TGTGCCAGCAGTTCAAGGGGCACAGGAGGGGATGGGGCCAAAAACATTCAGTACTTC. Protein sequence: CASSSRGTGGDGAKNIQYF. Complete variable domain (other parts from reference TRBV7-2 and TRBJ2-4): GAGVSQSPSNKVTEKGKDVELRCDPISGHTALYWYRQSLGQGLEFLIYFQGNSAPDKSGLPSDRFSAERTGGSVSTLTIQRTQQEDSAVYLCASSSRGTGGDGAKNIQYFGAGTRLSVL.

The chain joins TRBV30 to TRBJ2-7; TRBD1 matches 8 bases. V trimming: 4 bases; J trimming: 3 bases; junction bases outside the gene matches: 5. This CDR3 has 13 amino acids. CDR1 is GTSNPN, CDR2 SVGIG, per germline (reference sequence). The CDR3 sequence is CAWIGQGRYEQYF. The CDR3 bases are TGTGCCTGGATCGGACAGGGTCGCTACGAGCAGTACTTC.

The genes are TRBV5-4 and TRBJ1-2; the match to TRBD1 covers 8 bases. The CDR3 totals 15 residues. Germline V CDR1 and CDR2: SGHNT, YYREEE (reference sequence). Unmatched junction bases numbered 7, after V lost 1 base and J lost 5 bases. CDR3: CASSLRQGRWYGYTF. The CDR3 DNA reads TGTGCCAGCAGCTTGCGACAGGGGAGATGGTATGGCTACACCTTC.

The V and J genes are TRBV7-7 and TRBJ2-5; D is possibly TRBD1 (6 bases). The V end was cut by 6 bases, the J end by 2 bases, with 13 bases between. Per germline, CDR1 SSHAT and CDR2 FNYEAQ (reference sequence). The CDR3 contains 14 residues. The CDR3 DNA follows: TGTGCCAGCAGTCCCACAGGGATTCAAGAGACCCAGTACTTC. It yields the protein CASSPTGIQETQYF. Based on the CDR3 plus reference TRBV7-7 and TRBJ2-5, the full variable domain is GAGVSQSPRYKVTKRGQDVTLRCDPISSHATLYWYQQALGQGPEFLTYFNYEAQPDKSGLPSDRFSAERPEGSISTLTIQRTEQRDSAMYRCASSPTGIQETQYFGPGTRLLVL.

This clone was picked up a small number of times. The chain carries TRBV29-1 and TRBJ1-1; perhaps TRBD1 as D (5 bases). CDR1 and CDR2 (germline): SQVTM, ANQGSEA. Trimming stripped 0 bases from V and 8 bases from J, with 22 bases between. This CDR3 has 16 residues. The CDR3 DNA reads TGCAGCGTTGAAGATCGAGAGGGGCGGGGAGGGTTAGAAGCTTTCTTT. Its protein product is CSVEDREGRGGLEAFF.

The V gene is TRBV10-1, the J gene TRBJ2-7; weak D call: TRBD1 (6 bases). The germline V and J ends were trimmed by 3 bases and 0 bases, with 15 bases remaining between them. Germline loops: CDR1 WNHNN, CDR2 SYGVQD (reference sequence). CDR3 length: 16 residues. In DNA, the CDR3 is TGCGCCAGCAGTGACTTACGACAGGTTATCTCCTACGAGCAGTACTTC. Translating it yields CASSDLRQVISYEQYF.

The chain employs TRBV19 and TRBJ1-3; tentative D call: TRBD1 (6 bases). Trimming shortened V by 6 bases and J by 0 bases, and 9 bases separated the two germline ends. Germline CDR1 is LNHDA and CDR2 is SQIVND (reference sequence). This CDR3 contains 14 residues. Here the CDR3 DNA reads TGTGCCAGTAGCGGGACATACTCTGGAAACACCATATATTTT. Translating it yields CASSGTYSGNTIYF.

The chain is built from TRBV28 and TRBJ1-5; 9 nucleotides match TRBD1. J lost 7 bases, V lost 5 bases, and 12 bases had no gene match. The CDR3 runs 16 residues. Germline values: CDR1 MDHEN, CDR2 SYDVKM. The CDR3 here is CASSARDREVGQPQHF. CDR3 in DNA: TGTGCCAGCAGTGCCCGGGACAGGGAAGTTGGCCAGCCCCAGCATTTT.

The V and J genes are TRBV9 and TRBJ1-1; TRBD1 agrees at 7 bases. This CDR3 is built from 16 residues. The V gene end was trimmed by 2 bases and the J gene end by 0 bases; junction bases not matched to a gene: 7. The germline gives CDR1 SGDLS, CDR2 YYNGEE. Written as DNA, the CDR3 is TGTGCCAGCAGCGTCTACAGGGGCCACATGAACACTGAAGCTTTCTTT. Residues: CASSVYRGHMNTEAFF. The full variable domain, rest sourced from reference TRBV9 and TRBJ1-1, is DSGVTQTPKHLITATGQRVTLRCSPRSGDLSVYWYQQSLDQGLQFLIQYYNGEERAKGNILERFSAQQFPDLHSELNLSSLELGDSALYFCASSVYRGHMNTEAFFGQGTRLTVV.

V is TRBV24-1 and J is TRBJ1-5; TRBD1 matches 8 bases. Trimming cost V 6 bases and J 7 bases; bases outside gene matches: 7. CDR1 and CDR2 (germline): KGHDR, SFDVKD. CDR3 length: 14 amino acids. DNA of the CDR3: TGTGCCACCAGTCAGGGACAGGTCAGGCAGCCCCAGCATTTT. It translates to CATSQGQVRQPQHF.

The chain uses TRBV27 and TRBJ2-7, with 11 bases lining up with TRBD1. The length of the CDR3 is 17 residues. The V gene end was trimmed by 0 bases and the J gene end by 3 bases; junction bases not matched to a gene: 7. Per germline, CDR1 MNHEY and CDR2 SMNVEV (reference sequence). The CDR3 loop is CASSLSPPGTGGYEQYF. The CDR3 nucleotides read TGTGCCAGCAGTTTATCGCCTCCTGGGACAGGGGGCTACGAGCAGTACTTC.

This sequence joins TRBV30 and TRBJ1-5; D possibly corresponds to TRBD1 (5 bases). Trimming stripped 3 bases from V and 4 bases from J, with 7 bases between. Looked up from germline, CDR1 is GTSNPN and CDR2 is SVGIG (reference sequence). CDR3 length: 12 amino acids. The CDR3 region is CAWSAGNQPQHF. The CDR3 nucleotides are TGTGCCTGGAGCGCAGGGAATCAGCCCCAGCATTTT.

Here the CDR3 DNA reads TGTGCCAGCAGCCTCCACCTCGGACAGCCTTATAGCAATCAGCCCCAGCATTTT. It codes for CASSLHLGQPYSNQPQHF. The genes are TRBV14 and TRBJ1-5, with D possibly TRBD1 on 6 matching bases. Germline values: CDR1 SGHDN, CDR2 FVKESK. V shed 4 bases and J shed 0 bases, with 19 bases lying between them. The length of the CDR3 is 18 residues.